A single T cell receptor beta chain is shown here with its context. Its antigen is not identified. PCR was performed using 60 Vbeta and 13 Jbeta primers. Original methodology: Roughly 9.9 million shared chains were among the roughly 80 million unique TCR beta chains that a later analysis counted. Clones were read by immunoSEQ multiplex PCR, and TCRdb kept only the in-frame ones, dropping some. V, J and clone size reflect that table, while D and trimming were determined from the DNA. The repertoire holds 150,000 to 200,000 clones, 80% seen once, with about 2.1% in the top ten. This sample is drawn from a study of cytomegalovirus exposure and HLA in healthy donors. The V end was cut by 2 bases, the J end by 3 bases, with 14 bases between. Per the germline V gene, CDR1 is MNHEY and CDR2 is SMNVEV (reference sequence). There are 15 residues in the CDR3. Study results and caveats: Analyzed later, association rates of TCRs varied across HLA loci, with DRB1 most and HLA-C fewest. Among CMV-associated TCR beta chains, most appeared HLA-restricted in a later analysis.

The clonotype originates from a woman aged 25 to 39 in good health and CMV-seronegative. The V call is TRBV27, the J call TRBJ2-7; the D gene is possibly TRBD2 (6 bases). The specimen was PBMCs. The CDR3 nucleotides are TGTGCCAGCAGTTTAAGGGACTTAGCAGTCTACGAGCAGTACTTC. Its translation is CASSLRDLAVYEQYF.